This TCR beta chain was sequenced in a study of memory CD4+ T cells and cytomegalovirus serostatus (dated by TCRdb to between 2018 and 2021). Some background on the complete study: The roughly 35 healthy Belgian adults in the cohort included 9 who were CMV seropositive and approximately 25 who were CMV seronegative. To replicate a published TCR-based CMV serostatus classifier, the study sequenced CD4+ memory TCRbeta repertoires from a Belgian cohort whose cytomegalovirus serostatus was known. Results and caveats for the whole study, not just this receptor: On the Belgian cohort, the classifier based on the original framework reached a median bootstrapped AUC of nearly 0.96, with a 95% CI of 0.76-1.00. Only CD4+CD45RO+ memory cells were sequenced, unlike the original study, which covered naive and memory CD4+ and CD8+ populations. Among the 160 or so previously reported CMV-associated TCRbeta sequences, 67 showed up in the CD4+ memory repertoires, with each one found in between one and five individuals. The results were interpreted as suggesting that the CMV-associated TCR signature is largely present in the CD4+ memory repertoire. For CMV serostatus prediction, a median bootstrapped AUC of 0.95 was reached with the original framework, and a median bootstrapped AUC of approximately 0.9 was reached with a US-trained random forest.

A FACSAria II was used to sort memory CD4+ T cells, defined as single viable CD3+CD4+CD8-CD45RO+ cells. CMV serostatus was assessed using a Roche Elecsys assay, by which serum IgG against CMV pp150, pp28, p38 and p52 was detected. Once the samples were thawed, total CD4+ T cells were enriched through positive selection using CD4 magnetic microbeads. The samples came from a different study that was designed specifically to examine the CD4+ T cell memory repertoire. Peripheral blood mononuclear cells were isolated and cryopreserved according to standard operating procedures, and serum was kept at -80 degrees C. Staining used CD3-PerCP (BW264/56), CD4-APC (RPA-T4), CD45RO-PE (UCHT1) and CD8-Pacific Orange (3B5) antibodies, with Sytox blue excluding non-viable cells. From V the trimming removes 4 bases and from J it removes 1 base, while the gene matches leave 6 bases of the junction unaccounted for. There are 15 amino acids in the CDR3, from cysteine to phenylalanine inclusive. Solely the CDR3 DNA is kept, with 45 bases framed from the first base. CDR1 and CDR2, looked up from the germline V gene (reference sequence), are LNHDA and SQIVND.

The Quick-DNA Microprep Kit was used to extract genomic DNA from the sorted cells. Amplification of TCRbeta DNA was done with the immunoSEQ hsTCRbeta kit, following the protocol from the manufacturer. TCRbeta libraries were sequenced on an Illumina MiSeq instrument. The paper's data handling went like this. Following removal of out-of-frame sequences, 2 million to 2.5 million distinct TCRbeta sequences were retained, with an average of around 67,000 per individual. Each individual was scored according to the count of roughly 160 previously reported CMV-associated TCRbeta sequences and the total productive distinct TCRbeta count. A beta-binomial model was reimplemented in Python, and random forests from scikit-learn, run with default parameters, were trained on data from the US cohort. On the Belgian cohort, classifier performance was reported as the median AUC, along with percentile confidence intervals, across 10,000 bootstrap iterations. This is the immuneACCESS table as TCRdb keeps it, with only in-frame sequences that have V and J called. A part of the clones is gone; compared with another copy, unresolved V genes explain less than half, and the rest is unexplained. V, J and clone size are taken as reported in that table, and D and trimming were inferred from the DNA itself. The table for this sample lists tens of thousands of clones; about 75% of them were counted only once. Of the sample, 0.5% to 0.8% falls within the top ten clones.

This clone was counted only a few times. Its antigen is currently not known. The sample holds no much larger clone one base away, and base qualities are not on file. This sequence uses TRBV19 and TRBJ2-7; 8 bases in between match TRBD1. The source material was memory CD4+ T cells from blood. The sequence was obtained from an adult in good health and CMV-seronegative. Some clones in this sample may be carry-over from other donors' samples. This receptor has the CDR3 CASSTPTGASYEQYF. The DNA sequence is given as TGTGCCAGTAGTACCCCGACAGGGGCGTCCTACGAGCAGTACTTC.